This T cell receptor beta chain was retrieved from a study of OX40 agonist ivuxolimab in advanced cancers. Profiled with immunoSEQ multiplex PCR; TCRdb holds only in-frame clones, not every one. Of some 98,000 clones in the sample, just under 95% were seen once. This receptor was taken from an adult with an advanced solid tumor such as melanoma, head and neck, liver or kidney cancer. This specimen consisted of CD4+ or CD8+ T cells sorted from blood, obtained in a trial of the OX40 agonist ivuxolimab.

As DNA, the CDR3 is TGTGCCAGCAGCAGGGGGCCCTCCACCGGGGAGCTGTTTTTT. This codes for CASSRGPSTGELFF. The chain carries TRBV5-4 and TRBJ2-2; 7 bases agree with TRBD1. Germline CDR1 is SGHNT and CDR2 is YYREEE (reference sequence). The CDR3 covers 14 residues. After removal of 4 bases from V and 4 bases from J, the junction contained 4 bases not matched to a gene.